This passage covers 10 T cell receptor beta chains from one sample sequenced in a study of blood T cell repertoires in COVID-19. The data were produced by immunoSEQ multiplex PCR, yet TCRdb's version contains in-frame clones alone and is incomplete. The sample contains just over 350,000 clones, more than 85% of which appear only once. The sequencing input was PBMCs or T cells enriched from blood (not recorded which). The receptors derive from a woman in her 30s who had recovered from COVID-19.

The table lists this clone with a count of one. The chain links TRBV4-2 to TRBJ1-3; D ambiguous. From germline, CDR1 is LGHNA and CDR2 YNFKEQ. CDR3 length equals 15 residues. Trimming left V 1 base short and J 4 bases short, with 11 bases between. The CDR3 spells CASSQVSVSGNTIYF. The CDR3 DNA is TGTGCCAGCAGCCAAGTGTCGGTCTCGGGAAACACCATATATTTT.

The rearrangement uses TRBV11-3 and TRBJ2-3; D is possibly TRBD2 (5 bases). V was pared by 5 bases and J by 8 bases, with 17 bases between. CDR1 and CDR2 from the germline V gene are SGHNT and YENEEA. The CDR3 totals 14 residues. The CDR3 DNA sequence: TGTGCCAGCAGCCCAAGGGAGAAGAAAGCTACGCAGTATTTT. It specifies CASSPREKKATQYF.

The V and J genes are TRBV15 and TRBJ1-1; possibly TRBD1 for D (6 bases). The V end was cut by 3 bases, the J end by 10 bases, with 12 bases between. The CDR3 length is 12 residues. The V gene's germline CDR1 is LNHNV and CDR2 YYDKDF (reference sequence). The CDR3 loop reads CATSRNRALAFF. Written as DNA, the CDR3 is TGTGCCACCAGCAGGAACAGGGCGTTAGCTTTCTTT.

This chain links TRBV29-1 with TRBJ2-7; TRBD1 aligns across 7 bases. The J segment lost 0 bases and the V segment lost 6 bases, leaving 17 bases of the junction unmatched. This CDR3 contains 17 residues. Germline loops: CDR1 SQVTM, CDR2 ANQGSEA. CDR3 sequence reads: CSVLRLPRTGLSYEQYF. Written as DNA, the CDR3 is TGCAGCGTACTACGACTACCTCGGACAGGACTCTCCTACGAGCAGTACTTC.

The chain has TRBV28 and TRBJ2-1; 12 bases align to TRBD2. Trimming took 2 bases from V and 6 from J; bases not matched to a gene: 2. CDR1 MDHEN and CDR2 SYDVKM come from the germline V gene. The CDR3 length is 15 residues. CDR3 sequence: CASSLGLAGFNEQFF. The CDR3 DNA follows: TGTGCCAGCAGTTTAGGACTAGCGGGATTCAATGAGCAGTTCTTC.

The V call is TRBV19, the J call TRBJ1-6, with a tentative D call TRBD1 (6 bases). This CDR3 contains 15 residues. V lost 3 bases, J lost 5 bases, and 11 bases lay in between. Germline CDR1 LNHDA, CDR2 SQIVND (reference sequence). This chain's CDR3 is CASSIRTDNNSPLHF. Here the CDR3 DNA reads TGTGCCAGTAGTATCCGGACAGATAATAATTCACCCCTCCACTTT.

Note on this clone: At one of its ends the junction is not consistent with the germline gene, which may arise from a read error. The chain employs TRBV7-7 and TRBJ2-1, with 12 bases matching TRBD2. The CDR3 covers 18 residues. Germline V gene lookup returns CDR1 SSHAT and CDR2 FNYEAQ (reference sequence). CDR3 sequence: CASSLTLALAGGENEQFF. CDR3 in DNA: TGTGCTAGCAGCTTAACTCTTGCCCTAGCGGGAGGGGAAAATGAGCAGTTCTTC.

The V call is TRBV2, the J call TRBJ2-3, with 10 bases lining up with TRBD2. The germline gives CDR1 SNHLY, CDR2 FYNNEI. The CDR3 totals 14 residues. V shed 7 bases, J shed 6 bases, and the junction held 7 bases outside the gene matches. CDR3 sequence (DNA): TGTGCCAGCACCGGAGCGGGAGGGCCTGATACGCAGTATTTT. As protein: CASTGAGGPDTQYF.

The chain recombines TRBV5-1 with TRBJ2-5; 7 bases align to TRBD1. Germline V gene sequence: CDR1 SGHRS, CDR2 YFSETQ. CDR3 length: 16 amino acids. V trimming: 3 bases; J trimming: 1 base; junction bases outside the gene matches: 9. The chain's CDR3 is CASSSIRDSFQETQYF. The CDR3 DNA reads TGCGCCAGCAGCTCAATCCGGGACAGCTTCCAAGAGACCCAGTACTTC.

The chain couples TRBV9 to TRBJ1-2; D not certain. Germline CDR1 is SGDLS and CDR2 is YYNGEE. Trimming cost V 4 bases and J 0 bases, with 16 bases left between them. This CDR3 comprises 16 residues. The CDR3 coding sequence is TGTGCCAGCAGCATTCAGGAGGGCAAAACTAACTATGGCTACACCTTC. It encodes CASSIQEGKTNYGYTF.